Described below is a single T cell receptor beta chain sequence and its context. Its specificity is unknown. The sample is drawn from a study of shared clonotypes between healthy human individuals. The CDR3 loop spans 14 amino acids. Germline values: CDR1 SGHRS, CDR2 YFSETQ. With 4 bases removed from V and 3 bases from J, the gap between germline ends came to 11 bases. Study-level points and caveats: Relative to their counterparts shared across all four donors, non-shared clonotypes exhibited diminished generation probabilities. Measured sharing among donors was expected to vary with sequencing depth.

The protocol was immunoSEQ multiplex PCR, while the TCRdb copy is restricted to in-frame clones and leaves out a portion. The sample consists of about 2.3 million clones, 80% to 95% of them appearing once. This sequence joins TRBV5-1 and TRBJ2-1, with D perhaps being TRBD1 or TRBD2 (6 bases each). The sequenced material came from naive CD4+ T cells from PBMCs. Subset defined: CD45RA+ positively selected. The receptor's source is a man between 18 and 29 years old in good health. Some clones in this sample may be carry-over from other donors' samples. The CDR3 DNA is TGCGCCAGCAGCGCGGGACAAGTCTACAATGAGCAGTTCTTC. Residues: CASSAGQVYNEQFF. Supplemented by reference TRBV5-1 and TRBJ2-1, the full variable domain reads KAGVTQTPRYLIKTRGQQVTLSCSPISGHRSVSWYQQTPGQGLQFLFEYFSETQRNKGNFPGRFSGRQFSNSRSEMNVSTLELGDSALYLCASSAGQVYNEQFFGPGTRLTVL.